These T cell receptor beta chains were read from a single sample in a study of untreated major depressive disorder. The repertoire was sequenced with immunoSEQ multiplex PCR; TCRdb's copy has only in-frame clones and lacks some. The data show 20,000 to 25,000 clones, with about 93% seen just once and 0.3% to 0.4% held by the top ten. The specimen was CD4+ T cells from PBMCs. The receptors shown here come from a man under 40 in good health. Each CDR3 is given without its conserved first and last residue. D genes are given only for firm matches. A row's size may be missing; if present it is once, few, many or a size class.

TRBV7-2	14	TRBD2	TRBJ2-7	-	ASSSRVLAGNYEQY
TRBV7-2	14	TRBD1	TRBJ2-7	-	ASSPTYRDSNYEQY
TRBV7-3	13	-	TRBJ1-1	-	ASSLMGAGNTEAF
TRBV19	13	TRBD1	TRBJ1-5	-	ASSIKDRPNQPQH
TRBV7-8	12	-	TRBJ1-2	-	ASSLGQAFYGYT
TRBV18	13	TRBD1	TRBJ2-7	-	ASSPQTGYSYEQY
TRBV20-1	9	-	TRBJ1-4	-	SARAPGRLF
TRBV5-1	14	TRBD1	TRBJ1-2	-	ASSLGGGQGTYGYT
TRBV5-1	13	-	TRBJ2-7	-	ASSLAPGSAYEQY
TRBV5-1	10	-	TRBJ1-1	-	ASRGLPTEAF
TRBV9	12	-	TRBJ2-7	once	ASSVVGSTYEQY
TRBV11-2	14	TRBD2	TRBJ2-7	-	ASSFGGAGVGYEQY
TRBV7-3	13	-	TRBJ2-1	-	ASSLISAEYNEQF
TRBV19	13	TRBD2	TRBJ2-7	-	ASSLSGELPYEQY
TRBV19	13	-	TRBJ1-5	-	ASSMTAFFNQPQH
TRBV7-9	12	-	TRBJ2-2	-	ASSFRTDTGELF
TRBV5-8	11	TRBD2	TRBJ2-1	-	ASSSFSGNEQF
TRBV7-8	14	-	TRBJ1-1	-	ASSLGGGGLNTEAF
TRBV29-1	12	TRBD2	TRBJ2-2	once	SVSFSGNAGELF
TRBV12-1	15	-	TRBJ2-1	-	ASSLVKSLAGIDEQF
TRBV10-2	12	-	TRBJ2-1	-	ASSAWVVSNEQF
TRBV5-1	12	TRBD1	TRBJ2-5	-	ASSLVPGGETQY
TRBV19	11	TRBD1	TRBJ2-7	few	ASSRGQGYEQY
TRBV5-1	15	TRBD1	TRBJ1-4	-	ASSREDRGSTNEKLF
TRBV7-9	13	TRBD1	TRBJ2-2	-	ASSLRYRGSGELF